The following is a T cell receptor beta chain sequence with its context. Its specificity is unknown. The record originates from a study of CXCR3-negative and CXCR3-positive naive CD8 T cells. Study-level results: CXCR3-positive naive cells carried more hydrophobic TRB CDR3s than CXCR3-negative ones.

The libraries of TRB cDNA were prepared using 5' RACE with UMI labels. One entry per CDR3 protein, without DNA, is what TCRdb gives after re-calling the 5' RACE reads. This table holds 90,000 to 150,000 distinct CDR3 sequences. Per the germline V gene, CDR1 is SGHDT and CDR2 is YYEEEE. The length of the CDR3 is 16 residues. This chain connects TRBV5-6 to TRBJ2-7; the D call from TCRdb, TRBD1, cannot be confirmed without DNA. The sample comprised naive CXCR3+ CD8+ T cells from blood. Subset noted: CD45RO-CCR7+CD27+CD95- naive CD8+ T cells expressing CXCR3 (TNR3+). The clonotype comes from a human donor in good health. Some clones in this sample may be carry-over from other donors' samples. The chain's CDR3 is CASSFPTGTARYEQYF.